Following are 4 T cell receptor beta chains from one sample sequenced in a study of post-analysis software for immune sequencing data. Study-level points and caveats: TRBV5-6, TRBV5-1 and TRBV20-1 were among four or five TRBV segments more frequent in patients than controls.

Built from TCR beta cDNA, the libraries had unique molecular identifiers in them. TCRdb itself ran the PCR reads through MiXCR, one entry per CDR3 protein. The sample lists roughly 540,000 distinct CDR3 sequences; around a third were seen once. Their antigens remain unidentified. The source material was blood. These receptor sequences come from a girl younger than 18 with multiple sclerosis.

In DNA form, the CDR3 reads TGTGCCAGCAGCGCGACTAGCGGGGGCCTTCCCTACGAGCAGTACTTC. This translates into CASSATSGGLPYEQYF. This chain joins TRBV7-2 and TRBJ2-7, with 12 bases matching TRBD2. CDR1 SGHTA and CDR2 FQGNSA come from the germline V gene. The V segment lost 5 bases and the J segment 2 bases; nucleotides outside the gene matches: 7. The CDR3 contains 16 residues.

The chain has TRBV2 and TRBJ2-5; D may correspond to TRBD1 or TRBD2 (5 bases each). CDR1 and CDR2 (germline): SNHLY, FYNNEI. The CDR3 extends over 12 amino acids. V shed 9 bases and J shed 1 base, with 9 bases lying between them. CDR3 region: CARGTAQETQYF. CDR3 DNA sequence: TGTGCCAGGGGGACGGCCCAAGAGACCCAGTACTTC.

There are many counts of this clonotype. The CDR3 here is CASSSGAFEETQYF. CDR3 nucleotide sequence: TGTGCCAGCAGCTCCGGAGCATTCGAAGAGACCCAGTACTTC. J is TRBJ2-5 and V is TRBV7-8; D unclear. The CDR3 is 14 residues long. The V and J ends lost 4 bases and 3 bases respectively, with 12 bases between them. Germline V gives CDR1 SGHVS, CDR2 FQNEAQ.

The CDR3 protein is CATSESVSADQPQHF. The CDR3 DNA follows: TGTGCCACCAGTGAGTCCGTTTCCGCAGATCAGCCCCAGCATTTT. The V gene is TRBV24-1, the J gene TRBJ1-5; no firm D call. The germline V gene has CDR1 KGHDR and CDR2 SFDVKD. Between the trimmed V and J ends, which lost 4 bases and 5 bases, there was a span of 14 bases. The CDR3 sequence is 15 residues long.